This T cell receptor (beta chain) was captured by sequencing in a study of T and B cells in COVID-19 patients. Study summary: Blood was sampled from COVID-19 patients who were either actively infected or recovered. Active-infection patients were older, median roughly 67 years, than recovered patients, median 34 years. About 90% of the roughly 20 active-infection patients had comorbidities associated with unfavorable COVID-19 outcome. Most recovered patients had mild to moderate COVID-19 treated as outpatients.

TRB was amplified from approximately 250-500 ng of blood genomic DNA. The CDR3 sequence is 18 residues long. Unmatched junction bases numbered 11, after V lost 2 bases and J lost 7 bases. The germline V gene has CDR1 MGHRA and CDR2 YSYEKL. BIOMED2 TRB-A/B primer pools were used in multiplex TRB PCR. TCRdb reprocessed the multiplex PCR reads via MiXCR and lists one record per CDR3 protein. This sample has 8,700 or so distinct CDR3 sequences; approximately 33% occur once, and the top ten carry approximately 23%. The sequenced material came from blood. This receptor was obtained from a human donor who had recovered from COVID-19. V usage is TRBV4-1 and J usage is TRBJ2-2, with 12 bases matching TRBD2. As DNA, the CDR3 is TGCGCCAGCAGCCAATTAATACTAGCGGGGGGCCGGGGCGGGGAGCTGTTTTTT. Translated, it gives CASSQLILAGGRGGELFF.